Included here is one T cell receptor beta chain sequence, with context. The antigen remains undetermined. Trimming left V 1 base short and J 4 bases short, with 10 bases between. From germline, CDR1 is SQVTM and CDR2 ANQGSEA. The CDR3 covers 14 residues. The data are from a study of OX40 agonist ivuxolimab in advanced cancers. Study observations and caveats: CD8+ T cells averaged more expanded clones than CD4+.

The protocol was immunoSEQ multiplex PCR, while the TCRdb copy is restricted to in-frame clones and leaves out a portion. The repertoire holds fewer than 90,000 clones, with 85% to 90% as singletons. The clonotype was recovered from an adult with an advanced solid tumor such as melanoma, head and neck, liver or kidney cancer. V is TRBV29-1 and J is TRBJ2-2, with D perhaps matching TRBD2 (5 bases). The sequences come from CD4+ or CD8+ T cells sorted from blood, collected in a trial of the OX40 agonist ivuxolimab. The CDR3 region is CSVEVFEGTGELFF. The CDR3 region has the DNA TGCAGCGTTGAAGTGTTTGAGGGCACCGGGGAGCTGTTTTTT.